The 10 T cell receptor beta chains below come from one sample, sequenced in a study of vaccination effects on CD4 cells after COVID-19. Upon completion of 10 days in culture, CD4+ T cells were isolated. Participants were vaccinated with two doses of either the BNT162b2 or mRNA-1273 vaccine. Libraries were prepared by immunoSEQ multiplex PCR; TCRdb keeps only in-frame clonotypes and omits some of them. This sample carries about 39,000 clones, around two thirds of them seen once, and the ten largest clones take more than 7%. For these receptors, no antigen is known. The source was CD4+ T cells from PBMCs cultured without peptide, collected after COVID-19 vaccination. The receptors come from a human donor who received a COVID-19 vaccine.

In this sample, this clone turned up a few times. V and J are TRBV25-1 and TRBJ2-5, with D possibly being TRBD1 or TRBD2 (5 bases each). Trimming took 1 base from V and 1 from J, leaving 10 bases between them. The CDR3 sequence is 15 residues long. CDR1 and CDR2 from the germline V gene are MGHDK and SYGVNS. The CDR3 DNA follows: TGTGCCAGCAGTGAATCGGGACGGGGCCAAGAGACCCAGTACTTC. It codes for CASSESGRGQETQYF.

The genes are TRBV7-2 and TRBJ2-1; no clear D gene. Germline CDR1 reads SGHTA; CDR2 reads FQGNSA. CDR3 size: 12 residues. V was cut by 6 bases and J by 7 bases, with 10 bases left in between. The CDR3 here is CASRVGMNEQFF. For the CDR3, the DNA is TGTGCCAGCAGAGTGGGTATGAATGAGCAGTTCTTC.

The chain links TRBV6-5 to TRBJ1-2; possible D gene TRBD1, 5 bases. Germline CDR1 is MNHEY and CDR2 is SVGAGI. This CDR3 is 15 amino acids long. V lost 0 bases, J lost 5 bases, and 13 bases lay in between. CDR3 bases: TGTGCCAGCAGTTACTCATCGGGGCAGGGATATGGCTACACCTTC. Protein: CASSYSSGQGYGYTF.

The chain uses TRBV24-1 and TRBJ1-2; 8 nucleotides agree with TRBD1. Per germline, CDR1 KGHDR and CDR2 SFDVKD. J was trimmed by 6 bases and V by 3 bases; bases with no gene match: 5. The CDR3 has 14 residues. The CDR3 nucleotides read TGTGCCACCAGTGATCGGGGGACAGGTGATGGCTACACCTTC. Its translation: CATSDRGTGDGYTF.

The J gene is TRBJ1-6, the V gene TRBV4-2; a possible D gene is TRBD1 (6 bases). Germline loops: CDR1 LGHNA, CDR2 YNFKEQ. With 1 base removed from V and 4 bases from J, the gap between germline ends came to 11 bases. The CDR3 has 16 residues. The CDR3 DNA is TGTGCCAGCAGCCAAGGCCGGACAGTGTATAATTCACCCCTCCACTTT. It translates to CASSQGRTVYNSPLHF.

V is TRBV6-5 and J is TRBJ2-5, with TRBD2 matching 11 bases. The V and J ends lost 6 bases and 4 bases, in that order; junction bases with no gene match: 4. There are 14 residues in the CDR3. Per germline, CDR1 MNHEY and CDR2 SVGAGI. CDR3 coding DNA: TGTGCCAGCAGACCCGGGACTAGCGGAGAGACCCAGTACTTC. It encodes CASRPGTSGETQYF.

The rearrangement joins TRBV3-1 (or the pseudogene TRBV3-2) to TRBJ1-2; D unresolved. Trimming took 3 bases from V and 2 from J, leaving 10 bases between them. Germline CDR1 is LGHDT and CDR2 is YNNKEL (reference sequence). This CDR3 region has 14 residues. The CDR3 sequence is CASSHSSPNYGYTF. The CDR3, as DNA: TGTGCCAGCAGCCATTCATCTCCGAACTATGGCTACACCTTC.

This chain connects TRBV6-1 to TRBJ2-2; D is uncertain. The CDR3 is made up of 15 amino acids. V shed 1 base and J shed 1 base, with 7 bases lying between them. The germline V gene has CDR1 MNHNS and CDR2 SASEGT. As DNA, the CDR3 is TGTGCCAGCAGTGAAGGGTGGCAGAACACCGGGGAGCTGTTTTTT. It yields the protein CASSEGWQNTGELFF.

The chain couples TRBV6-1 to TRBJ1-5, with D uncertain. CDR3 length: 13 amino acids. V lost 2 bases and J lost 7, with 9 bases in between. CDR1 and CDR2 from the germline V gene are MNHNS and SASEGT. In DNA, the CDR3 is TGTGCCAGCAGTGAACTTCACCGACAGCCCCAGCATTTT. Its protein is CASSELHRQPQHF.

The chain combines TRBV3-1 (or the pseudogene TRBV3-2) with TRBJ2-3; TRBD1 matches 8 bases. The CDR3 extends over 16 amino acids. V was pared by 1 base and J by 2 bases, with 5 bases of the junction left unmatched. CDR1 is LGHDT, CDR2 YNNKEL, per germline (reference sequence). The CDR3 DNA follows: TGTGCCAGCAGCCAAGGGGCAGGGGGCATCACAGATACGCAGTATTTT. It yields the protein CASSQGAGGITDTQYF.